These 20 T cell receptor beta chains were all obtained from the same sample, sequenced in a study of identical twins. MiXCR, run by TCRdb on the 5' RACE reads, gives a single entry per CDR3 protein. The sample has 550,000 to 800,000 distinct CDR3 sequences; 7.1% are singletons. A further study also used this sample, focusing on yellow fever vaccine responses in identical twins.

What was sequenced was PBMCs. These receptors all come from a young woman in good health.

This clonotype has more than one count but fewer than ten. The rearrangement links TRBV29-1 to TRBJ2-7; D unresolved. The ends were cut back, 7 bases at V and 5 bases at J, with 21 bases in the middle. This CDR3 comprises 14 residues. In germline, CDR1 is SQVTM, CDR2 ANQGSEA. The CDR3 coding sequence is TGCAGCGGCTTATTTTTCGGACGCGGAGACGAGCAGTACTTC. Protein product: CSGLFFGRGDEQYF.

This clonotype was detected many times. The chain is built from TRBV10-3 and TRBJ1-1, with 7 bases aligning to TRBD1. CDR3 length: 13 amino acids. V was pared by 3 bases and J by 7 bases, with 5 bases of the junction left unmatched. Germline loops: CDR1 ENHRY, CDR2 SYGVKD. CDR3 region: CAISDKGAGEAFF. CDR3 nucleotide sequence: TGTGCCATCAGTGACAAGGGGGCCGGTGAAGCTTTCTTT.

The genes are TRBV20-1 and TRBJ2-4, with 8 positions matching TRBD2. V shed 0 bases, J shed 3 bases, and the junction held 7 bases outside the gene matches. CDR1 is DFQATT, CDR2 SNEGSKA, per germline (reference sequence). This CDR3 contains 16 residues. CDR3 sequence (DNA): TGCAGTGCTAGAGATCCCACTAGCGGCAGCAAAAACATTCAGTACTTC. Translation: CSARDPTSGSKNIQYF.

This chain uses TRBV2 with TRBJ1-5; D gene ambiguous. The CDR3 extends over 13 amino acids. Germline assignment: CDR1 SNHLY and CDR2 FYNNEI. Trimming stripped 8 bases from V and 4 bases from J, with 12 bases between. This CDR3 reads CASGFTQNQPQHF. In DNA form, the CDR3 reads TGTGCCAGCGGGTTTACGCAAAATCAGCCCCAGCATTTT.

This clonotype was picked up a small number of times. This chain connects TRBV6-5 to TRBJ1-4; no firm D call. With 0 bases removed from V and 0 bases from J, the gap between germline ends came to 8 bases. CDR1 and CDR2 (germline): MNHEY, SVGAGI. CDR3 length: 16 residues. CDR3 DNA sequence: TGTGCCAGCAGTTACTCGTGGTTGGCAACTAATGAAAAACTGTTTTTT. It encodes CASSYSWLATNEKLFF.

This clonotype was counted only a few times. V usage is TRBV20-1 and J usage is TRBJ1-4; D ambiguous. The V gene lost 3 bases and the J gene lost 8 bases, with 7 bases spanning the gap. This CDR3 contains 11 residues. Germline CDR1 is DFQATT and CDR2 is SNEGSKA (reference sequence). The CDR3 reads CSASFLEKLFF. The CDR3 nucleotides are TGCAGTGCTAGTTTTCTGGAAAAACTGTTTTTT.

V and J are TRBV20-1 and TRBJ1-4, with unresolved D. Trimming shortened V by 5 bases and J by 3 bases, and 16 bases separated the two germline ends. CDR1 and CDR2 from the germline V gene are DFQATT and SNEGSKA (reference sequence). The CDR3 is 15 residues long. The chain's CDR3 is CSAQMALWANEKLFF. The DNA of the CDR3 is TGCAGTGCTCAAATGGCCTTGTGGGCTAATGAAAAACTGTTTTTT.

This clonotype has just a few counts. The V call is TRBV6-1, the J call TRBJ1-1; unclear D gene. The germline CDR1 and CDR2 sequences are MNHNS and SASEGT. The CDR3 spans 14 residues. V lost 6 bases, J lost 0 bases, and 11 bases lay in between. The CDR3 DNA reads as TGTGCCAGCAGCGAGTCGGTTATGAACACTGAAGCTTTCTTT. It translates to CASSESVMNTEAFF.

This clonotype was seen many times. The rearrangement joins TRBV20-1 to TRBJ2-7; no reliable D call. The germline V and J ends were trimmed by 6 bases and 2 bases, with 14 bases remaining between them. Germline CDR1 DFQATT, CDR2 SNEGSKA (reference sequence). This CDR3 spans 13 amino acids. This chain's CDR3 is CSAGVGFAYEQYF. The CDR3 nucleotides read TGCAGTGCCGGAGTTGGTTTCGCCTACGAGCAGTACTTC.

This clonotype showed up just a few times. This sequence joins TRBV10-3 and TRBJ2-5; D perhaps matches TRBD2 (6 bases). The CDR3 is 15 amino acids. Trimming took off 3 bases at V and 5 bases at J, with 16 bases between the two ends. Germline V gene data show CDR1 as ENHRY and CDR2 as SYGVKD. The CDR3 coding sequence is TGTGCCATCAGTGATCTTCCCGCTGGGGGGGAGACCCAGTACTTC. Protein product: CAISDLPAGGETQYF.

This clonotype was counted between two and nine times. The chain combines TRBV4-1 with TRBJ2-2; a weak D match, TRBD2 (7 bases). CDR1 and CDR2 from the germline V gene are MGHRA and YSYEKL. This CDR3 contains 17 residues. V was cut by 4 bases and J by 0 bases, with 15 bases left in between. The CDR3 loop is CASSPNRGGPNTGELFF. CDR3 DNA sequence: TGCGCCAGCAGCCCCAATAGGGGGGGACCGAACACCGGGGAGCTGTTTTTT.

This clonotype was counted between two and nine times. The CDR3 bases are TGTGCCAGCAGACAGGGGGGACAGATCTATGGCTACACCTTC. The encoded protein is CASRQGGQIYGYTF. The chain employs TRBV7-2 and TRBJ1-2; 8 bases align to TRBD1. Germline V CDR1 and CDR2: SGHTA, FQGNSA. V lost 6 bases, J lost 4 bases, and 7 bases stayed unmatched. The CDR3 sequence is 14 residues long. Using reference TRBV7-2 and TRBJ1-2 for the parts outside the CDR3, the full variable domain is GAGVSQSPSNKVTEKGKDVELRCDPISGHTALYWYRQSLGQGLEFLIYFQGNSAPDKSGLPSDRFSAERTGGSVSTLTIQRTQQEDSAVYLCASRQGGQIYGYTFGSGTRLTVV.

This clonotype was counted ten times or more. The chain carries TRBV24-1 and TRBJ2-4; D call uncertain. This CDR3 region has 12 residues. Trimming cost V 4 bases and J 7 bases, with 7 bases left between them. CDR1 KGHDR and CDR2 SFDVKD come from the germline V gene. CDR3: CATSDEGNIQYF. DNA of the CDR3: TGTGCCACCAGTGACGAAGGGAACATTCAGTACTTC.

The rearrangement uses TRBV11-2 and TRBJ2-4, with 8 positions matching TRBD1. CDR1 and CDR2 (germline): SGHAT, FQNNGV. The J segment lost 0 bases and the V segment lost 1 base, leaving 2 bases of the junction unmatched. The CDR3 totals 16 residues. CDR3: CASSLGQGIAKNIQYF. CDR3 in DNA: TGTGCCAGCAGCTTAGGACAGGGGATAGCCAAAAACATTCAGTACTTC.

The rearrangement links TRBV5-1 to TRBJ2-1; 7 bases agree with TRBD2. Per germline, CDR1 SGHRS and CDR2 YFSETQ. The V segment lost 3 bases and the J segment 7 bases; nucleotides outside the gene matches: 13. This CDR3 has 16 residues. Here the CDR3 DNA reads TGCGCCAGCAGCTGGGGGACTACCCAGCCTCAGAATGAGCAGTTCTTC. It yields the protein CASSWGTTQPQNEQFF.

The chain is built from TRBV6-2 or TRBV6-3 and TRBJ2-3, with 12 bases lining up with TRBD2. Germline V CDR1 and CDR2: MNHEY, SVGEGT. Trimming removed 6 bases from V and 2 bases from J; junction bases left unmatched: 18. This CDR3 region has 20 residues. DNA for the CDR3: TGTGCCAGCAGCGGACCACTAGCGGGGGGACTACGTCTATCCACAGATACGCAGTATTTT. Its protein product is CASSGPLAGGLRLSTDTQYF.

The table lists this clonotype with a few counts. In nucleotides, the CDR3 is TGTGCCAGCAGCTCGCAGACAGGTTCGCCCCAGCATTTT. Its protein is CASSSQTGSPQHF. The chain recombines TRBV5-6 with TRBJ1-5, with D possibly matching TRBD1 (6 bases). The length of the CDR3 is 13 residues. The germline CDR1 and CDR2 sequences are SGHDT and YYEEEE. Trimming took 3 bases from V and 9 from J, leaving 13 bases between them. The full variable domain, with the rest looked up from reference TRBV5-6 and TRBJ1-5, is DAGVTQSPTHLIKTRGQQVTLRCSPKSGHDTVSWYQQALGQGPQFIFQYYEEEERQRGNFPDRFSGHQFPNYSSELNVNALLLGDSALYLCASSSQTGSPQHFGDGTRLSIL.

The chain recombines TRBV7-8 with TRBJ2-7; 10 bases are shared with TRBD2. From germline, CDR1 is SGHVS and CDR2 FQNEAQ. The V gene end was trimmed by 5 bases and the J gene end by 3 bases; junction bases not matched to a gene: 16. The CDR3 loop spans 18 amino acids. In DNA form, the CDR3 reads TGTGCCAGCAGCCTACAGCTTACCGGGACTAGCGACGTCTACGAGCAGTACTTC. Translated: CASSLQLTGTSDVYEQYF.

This clonotype was observed at least ten times. The rearrangement uses TRBV4-2 and TRBJ2-1; 8 bases fit TRBD2. Germline V gene sequence: CDR1 LGHNA, CDR2 YNFKEQ. This CDR3 region has 16 residues. Germline trimming cut 1 base from V and 7 bases from J; bases unmatched to any gene: 9. The CDR3 coding sequence is TGTGCCAGCAGCCAAGCCGCGGGGGGCCGCGTGAATGAGCAGTTCTTC. Amino acids: CASSQAAGGRVNEQFF.

V gene TRBV27 combines with J gene TRBJ2-1; the D gene is possibly TRBD2 (6 bases). V lost 0 bases and J 8 bases, leaving 11 bases between the germline ends. CDR1 is MNHEY and CDR2 is SMNVEV in the germline V gene (reference sequence). This CDR3 has 14 amino acids. CDR3 protein: CASSLSVGGDEQFF. The CDR3 nucleotides are TGTGCCAGCAGTTTATCAGTTGGAGGGGATGAGCAGTTCTTC.